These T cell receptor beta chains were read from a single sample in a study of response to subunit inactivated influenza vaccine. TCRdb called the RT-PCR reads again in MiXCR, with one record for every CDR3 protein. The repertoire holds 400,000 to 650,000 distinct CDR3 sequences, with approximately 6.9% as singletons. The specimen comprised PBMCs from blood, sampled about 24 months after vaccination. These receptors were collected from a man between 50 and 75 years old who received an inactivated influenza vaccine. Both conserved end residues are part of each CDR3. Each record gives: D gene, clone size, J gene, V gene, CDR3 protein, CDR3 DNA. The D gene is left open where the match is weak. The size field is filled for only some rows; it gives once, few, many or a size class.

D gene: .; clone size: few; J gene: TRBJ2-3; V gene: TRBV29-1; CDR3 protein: CSVGVDTQYF; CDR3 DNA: TGCAGCGTTGGAGTAGATACGCAGTATTTT
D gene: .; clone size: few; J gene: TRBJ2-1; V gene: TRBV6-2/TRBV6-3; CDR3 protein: CASSGQSRNEQFF; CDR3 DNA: TGTGCCAGCTCCGGACAGAGCAGGAATGAGCAGTTCTTC
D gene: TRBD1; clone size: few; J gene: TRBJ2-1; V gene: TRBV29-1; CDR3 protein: CSVEGDRSSYNEQFF; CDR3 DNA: TGCAGCGTTGAGGGGGACAGAAGCTCCTACAATGAGCAGTTCTTC
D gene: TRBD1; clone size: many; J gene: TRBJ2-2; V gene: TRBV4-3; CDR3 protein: CASSWFAGGTGELFF; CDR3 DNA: TGCGCCAGCAGTTGGTTCGCAGGGGGCACCGGGGAGCTGTTTTTT
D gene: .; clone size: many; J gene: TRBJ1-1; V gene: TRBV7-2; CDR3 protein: CASSLQREATEAFF; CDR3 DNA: TGTGCCAGCAGCTTACAGAGGGAGGCCACTGAAGCTTTCTTT
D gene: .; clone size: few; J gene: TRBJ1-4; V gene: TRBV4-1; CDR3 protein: CASSLTGSSTNEKLFF; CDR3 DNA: TGCGCCAGCAGCCTGACAGGATCCTCAACTAATGAAAAACTGTTTTTT
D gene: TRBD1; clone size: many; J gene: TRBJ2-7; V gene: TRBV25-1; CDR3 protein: CASSDSNRDRDYEQYF; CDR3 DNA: TGTGCCAGCAGTGACTCCAACCGGGACAGGGACTACGAGCAGTACTTC
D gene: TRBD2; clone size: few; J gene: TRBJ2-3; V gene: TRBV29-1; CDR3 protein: CSVSWTSRPSTDTQYF; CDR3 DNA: TGCAGCGTTTCCTGGACTAGCAGACCTAGCACAGATACGCAGTATTTT
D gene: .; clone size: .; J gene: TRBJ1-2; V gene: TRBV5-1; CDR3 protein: CASSLADGLYGYTF; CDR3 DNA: TGCGCCAGCAGCTTGGCCGACGGACTCTATGGCTACACCTTC
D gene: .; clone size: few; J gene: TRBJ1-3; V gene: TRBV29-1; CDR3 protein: CSVGGPSSGNTIYF; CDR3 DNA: TGCAGCGTTGGTGGCCCGAGCTCTGGAAACACCATATATTTT
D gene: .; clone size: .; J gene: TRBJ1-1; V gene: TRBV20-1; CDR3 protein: CSDVLQGQFDTEAFF; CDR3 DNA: TGCAGTGATGTTCTTCAAGGGCAGTTTGACACTGAAGCTTTCTTT
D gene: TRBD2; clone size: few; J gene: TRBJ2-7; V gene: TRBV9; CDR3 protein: CASSETSGSSYEQYF; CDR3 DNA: TGTGCCAGCAGCGAAACTAGCGGGAGCTCCTACGAGCAGTACTTC
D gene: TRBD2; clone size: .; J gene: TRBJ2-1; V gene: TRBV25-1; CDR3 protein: CASSEDKRGIDNEQFF; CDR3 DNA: TGTGCCAGCAGTGAAGATAAGCGGGGGATCGACAATGAGCAGTTCTTC
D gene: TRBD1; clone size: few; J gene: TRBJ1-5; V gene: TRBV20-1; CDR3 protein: CSAKTGDSNQPQHF; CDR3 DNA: TGCAGTGCCAAGACAGGGGATAGCAATCAGCCCCAGCATTTT
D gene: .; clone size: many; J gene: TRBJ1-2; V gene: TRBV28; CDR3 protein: CATRGLYGYTF; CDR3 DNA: TGTGCCACCCGCGGTCTCTATGGCTACACCTTC
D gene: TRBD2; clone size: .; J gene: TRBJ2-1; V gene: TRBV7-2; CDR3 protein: CASSLARRRESTYNEQFF; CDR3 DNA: TGTGCCAGCAGCTTAGCGCGGCGGCGGGAGAGTACCTACAATGAGCAGTTCTTC
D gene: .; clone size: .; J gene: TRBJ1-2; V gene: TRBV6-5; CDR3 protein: CASSLDYQGYGYTF; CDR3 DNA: TGTGCCAGCAGTTTGGACTATCAGGGATATGGCTACACCTTC
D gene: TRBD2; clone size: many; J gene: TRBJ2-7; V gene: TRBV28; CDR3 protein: CASSRSAGGTTYEQYF; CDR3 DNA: TGTGCCAGCAGTCGCTCGGCGGGAGGCACCACCTACGAGCAGTACTTC
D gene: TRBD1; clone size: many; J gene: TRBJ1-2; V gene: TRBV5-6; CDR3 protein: CASSLDRGLNYGYTF; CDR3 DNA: TGTGCCAGCAGCTTAGACAGGGGGTTAAACTATGGCTACACCTTC
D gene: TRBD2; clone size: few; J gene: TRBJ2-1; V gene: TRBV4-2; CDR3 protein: CASSYWTSGAYNEQFF; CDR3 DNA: TGTGCCAGCAGCTATTGGACTAGCGGGGCGTACAATGAGCAGTTCTTC
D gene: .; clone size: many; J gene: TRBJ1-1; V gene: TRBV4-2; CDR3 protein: CASSPPVRGVGGEAFF; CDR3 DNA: TGTGCCAGCAGCCCCCCAGTTAGGGGGGTGGGAGGTGAAGCTTTCTTT
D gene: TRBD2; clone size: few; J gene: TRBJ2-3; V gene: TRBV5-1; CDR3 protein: CASRGLAGGGGTDTQYF; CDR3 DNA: TGCGCCAGCAGGGGACTAGCGGGGGGCGGTGGCACAGATACGCAGTATTTT
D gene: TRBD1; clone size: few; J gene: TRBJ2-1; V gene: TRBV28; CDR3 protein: CASSLVVIGGTGTKNEQFF; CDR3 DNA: TGTGCCAGCAGTTTAGTAGTGATAGGCGGGACAGGGACCAAGAATGAGCAGTTCTTC
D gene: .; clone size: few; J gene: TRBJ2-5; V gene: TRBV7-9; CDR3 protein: CASSPTEYRQYF; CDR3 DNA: TGTGCCAGCAGCCCCACCGAATACCGCCAGTACTTC
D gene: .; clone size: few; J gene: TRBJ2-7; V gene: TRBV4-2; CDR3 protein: CASSQGQGQAYEQYF; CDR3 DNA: TGTGCCAGCAGCCAAGGCCAAGGGCAAGCCTACGAGCAGTACTTC
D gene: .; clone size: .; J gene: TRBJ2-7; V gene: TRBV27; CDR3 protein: CASSSYGISYEQYF; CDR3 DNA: TGTGCCAGCAGTTCGTACGGGATCTCCTACGAGCAGTACTTC
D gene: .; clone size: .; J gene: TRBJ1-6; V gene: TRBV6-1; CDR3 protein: CASSETGSNSPLHF; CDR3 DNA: TGTGCCAGCAGTGAAACAGGGTCCAATTCACCCCTCCACTTT